This T cell receptor (beta chain) was profiled in a study of blood T cell repertoires in COVID-19. Overall study: The analysed material was cDNA or gDNA that came from T cells, B-cell-depleted T cells, or PBMCs.

Germline CDR1 is KGHDR and CDR2 is SFDVKD. The CDR3 covers 17 residues. Trimming cost V 0 bases and J 3 bases; bases outside gene matches: 7. Source study methods: The assay estimated nucleated cells by amplifying reference gene primers. The repertoire was sequenced with immunoSEQ multiplex PCR; TCRdb's copy has only in-frame clones and lacks some. The D gene and trimming were derived from the DNA, and the V and J assignments and clone size from that table. The table has 110,000 to 150,000 clones, 88% seen once. This receptor was taken from an older man with acute or convalescent COVID-19. Sequencing was performed on peripheral blood. This sequence joins TRBV24-1 and TRBJ2-3; 8 nucleotides line up with TRBD2. CDR3 DNA sequence: TGTGCCACCAGTGATTTGCAGGCTAGCGGGTTGACAGATACGCAGTATTTT. This gives the protein CATSDLQASGLTDTQYF.